This T cell receptor (beta chain) was recovered during a study of OX40 agonist ivuxolimab in advanced cancers. The CDR3 is made up of 15 amino acids. Germline assignment: CDR1 SGHAT and CDR2 FQNNGV. V lost 3 bases and J lost 7; bases outside the gene matches: 7. This table comes from immunoSEQ multiplex PCR, and its TCRdb copy is limited to in-frame clones, with some not included. The sample carries approximately 39,000 clones, 79% recorded once. Material: CD4+ or CD8+ T cells sorted from blood, obtained in a trial of the OX40 agonist ivuxolimab. The rearrangement links TRBV11-2 to TRBJ2-1, with 9 bases identical to TRBD1. This sequence was found in an adult with an advanced solid tumor such as melanoma, head and neck, liver or kidney cancer. CDR3 in DNA: TGTGCCAGCAGCTTTCCAGGGACAGGGTTAAATGAGCAGTTCTTC. Translating gives CASSFPGTGLNEQFF.